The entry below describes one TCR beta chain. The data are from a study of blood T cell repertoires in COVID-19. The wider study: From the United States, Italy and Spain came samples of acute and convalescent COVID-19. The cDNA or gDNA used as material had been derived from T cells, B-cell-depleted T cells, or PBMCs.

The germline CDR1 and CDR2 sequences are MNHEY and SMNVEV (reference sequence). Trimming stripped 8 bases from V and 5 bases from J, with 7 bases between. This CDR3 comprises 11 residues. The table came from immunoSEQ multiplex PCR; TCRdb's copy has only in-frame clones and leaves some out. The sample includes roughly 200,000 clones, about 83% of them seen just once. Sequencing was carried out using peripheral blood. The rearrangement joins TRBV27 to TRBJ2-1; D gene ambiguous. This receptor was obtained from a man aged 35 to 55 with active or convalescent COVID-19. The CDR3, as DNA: TGTGCCAGCCCACAAAACAATGAGCAGTTCTTC. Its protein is CASPQNNEQFF.